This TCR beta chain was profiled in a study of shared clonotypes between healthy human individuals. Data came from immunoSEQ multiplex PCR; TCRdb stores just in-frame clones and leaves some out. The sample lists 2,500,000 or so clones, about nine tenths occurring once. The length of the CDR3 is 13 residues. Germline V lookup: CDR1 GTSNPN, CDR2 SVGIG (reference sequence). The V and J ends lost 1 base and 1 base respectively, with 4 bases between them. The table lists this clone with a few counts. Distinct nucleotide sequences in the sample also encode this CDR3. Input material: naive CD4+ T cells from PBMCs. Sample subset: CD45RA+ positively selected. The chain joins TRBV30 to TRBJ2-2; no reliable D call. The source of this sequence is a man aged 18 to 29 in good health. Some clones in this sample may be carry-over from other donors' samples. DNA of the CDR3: TGTGCCTGGAGTGGACAGAACACCGGGGAGCTGTTTTTT. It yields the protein CAWSGQNTGELFF.